The 14 T cell receptor beta chains reported below all come from one sample, sequenced in a study of OX40 agonist ivuxolimab in advanced cancers. This table comes from immunoSEQ multiplex PCR, and its TCRdb copy is limited to in-frame clones, with some not included. The sample carries fewer than 85,000 clones, 80% to 90% recorded once. Sequences were derived from CD4+ or CD8+ T cells sorted from blood, sampled in a trial of the OX40 agonist ivuxolimab. The receptors here all came from an adult with an advanced solid tumor such as melanoma, head and neck, liver or kidney cancer.

The rearrangement joins TRBV4-2 to TRBJ2-7; 9 bases fit TRBD1. This CDR3 spans 16 amino acids. V was clipped by 0 bases and J by 7 bases; unmatched bases: 10. Germline assignment: CDR1 LGHNA and CDR2 YNFKEQ. For the CDR3, the DNA is TGTGCCAGCAGCCAAGAGGTGGGACAGGGAAATAGGGAGCAGTACTTC. This gives the protein CASSQEVGQGNREQYF.

This chain uses TRBV9 with TRBJ1-1; maybe TRBD1 (6 bases). CDR1 SGDLS and CDR2 YYNGEE come from the germline V gene. The CDR3 length is 14 residues. The V and J ends lost 7 bases and 4 bases respectively, with 17 bases between them. CDR3 sequence (DNA): TGTGCCAGCTCCGAGGGGGGAGCGGGCACTGAAGCTTTCTTT. Amino acids: CASSEGGAGTEAFF.

This clone has just a few counts. The gene calls are TRBV5-1 and TRBJ1-4; 8 positions agree with TRBD1. CDR3 length equals 15 residues. Germline CDR1 is SGHRS and CDR2 is YFSETQ. J lost 8 bases, V lost 2 bases, and 8 bases had no gene match. The CDR3 reads CASSLDRGVEEKLFF. CDR3 in DNA: TGCGCCAGCAGCTTAGACAGGGGAGTGGAGGAAAAACTGTTTTTT.

The rearrangement links TRBV12-5 to TRBJ1-2; unclear D gene. The germline V gene has CDR1 LGHNT and CDR2 FRNRAP. V lost 3 bases and J lost 5, with 7 bases in between. CDR3 length equals 12 residues. The chain's CDR3 is CASGLWAYGYTF. As DNA, the CDR3 is TGTGCTAGTGGTTTATGGGCATATGGCTACACCTTC.

The genes are TRBV5-5 and TRBJ2-5; 8 bases line up with TRBD2. In germline, CDR1 is SGHKS, CDR2 YYEKEE (reference sequence). V lost 4 bases to trimming and J lost 4 bases; unmatched junction nucleotides: 12. CDR3 length equals 16 residues. This chain's CDR3 is CASSPLDRGGRETQYF. As DNA, the CDR3 is TGTGCCAGCAGCCCACTCGATCGGGGGGGCCGAGAGACCCAGTACTTC.

The gene calls are TRBV5-4 and TRBJ1-1; TRBD1 matches at 8 bases. Germline assignment: CDR1 SGHNT and CDR2 YYREEE (reference sequence). The CDR3 totals 17 residues. V shed 0 bases, J shed 0 bases, and the junction held 7 bases outside the gene matches. CDR3 in DNA: TGTGCCAGCAGCTTGGCAGGGGGCGTGGGCCTGAACACTGAAGCTTTCTTT. Protein sequence: CASSLAGGVGLNTEAFF. The variable domain in full, with the rest retrieved from reference TRBV5-4 and TRBJ1-1, is ETGVTQSPTHLIKTRGQQVTLRCSSQSGHNTVSWYQQALGQGPQFIFQYYREEENGRGNFPPRFSGLQFPNYSSELNVNALELDDSALYLCASSLAGGVGLNTEAFFGQGTRLTVV.

This clone was detected only a few times. This chain joins TRBV7-9 and TRBJ1-2; possibly TRBD1 for D (6 bases). From germline, CDR1 is SEHNR and CDR2 FQNEAQ (reference sequence). The CDR3 covers 14 residues. V was cut by 4 bases and J by 8 bases, with 17 bases left in between. The CDR3 region is CASSSLGGANGYTF. Here the CDR3 DNA reads TGTGCCAGCAGCTCCCTAGGGGGGGCTAACGGCTACACCTTC.

This sequence joins TRBV28 and TRBJ1-2; 9 bases fit TRBD1. There are 16 residues in the CDR3. The germline CDR1 and CDR2 sequences are MDHEN and SYDVKM. The V gene end was trimmed by 4 bases and the J gene end by 1 base; junction bases not matched to a gene: 7. The CDR3: CASSSQTGGGNYGYTF. The CDR3 region has the DNA TGTGCCAGCAGTTCCCAGACAGGGGGAGGTAACTATGGCTACACCTTC.

The chain joins TRBV27 to TRBJ1-5; TRBD1 is a possible D gene (5 bases). This CDR3 has 15 residues. Germline values: CDR1 MNHEY, CDR2 SMNVEV (reference sequence). V was cut by 5 bases and J by 5 bases, with 16 bases left in between. Written as DNA, the CDR3 is TGTGCCAGCAGTCCCCTCTCCAGGGTGCATCAGCCCCAGCATTTT. It specifies CASSPLSRVHQPQHF.

The chain carries TRBV7-2 and TRBJ2-7; TRBD2 aligns across 13 bases. Trimming removed 1 base from V and 1 base from J; junction bases left unmatched: 1. The germline V gene encodes CDR1 SGHTA and CDR2 FQGNSA. The CDR3 is 16 residues long. The CDR3 DNA reads as TGTGCCAGCAGCTTAGGACTAGCGGGGGGTTCCTACGAGCAGTACTTC. Translated: CASSLGLAGGSYEQYF.

The V and J genes are TRBV10-2 and TRBJ1-5; possible D gene TRBD1, 6 bases. Germline lookup yields CDR1 WSHSY and CDR2 SAAADI. The CDR3 spans 16 residues. With 3 bases removed from V and 2 bases from J, the gap between germline ends came to 14 bases. The CDR3 DNA is TGCGCCAGCAGTGAAGGGACATCGTTGGGCAATCAGCCCCAGCATTTT. Its translation: CASSEGTSLGNQPQHF.

The V and J genes are TRBV10-1 and TRBJ1-3; D unresolved. Germline assignment: CDR1 WNHNN and CDR2 SYGVQD (reference sequence). Trimming took off 10 bases at V and 0 bases at J, with 22 bases between the two ends. The CDR3 sequence is 17 residues long. In DNA form, the CDR3 reads TGCGCCACCCTTCTCCGTCTCCCAACCTTCTCTGGAAACACCATATATTTT. Translation gives CATLLRLPTFSGNTIYF.

This chain links TRBV7-2 with TRBJ2-5; the D is unclear. This CDR3 comprises 14 residues. V was shortened by 6 bases and J by 5 bases, with 16 bases between the two germline ends. Germline V CDR1 and CDR2: SGHTA, FQGNSA. DNA for the CDR3: TGTGCCAGCAGTTTATTAACCCGCGCCGAGACCCAGTACTTC. Protein sequence: CASSLLTRAETQYF.

The chain links TRBV6-1 to TRBJ1-5, with D possibly matching TRBD1 (5 bases). Deletions cut 1 base from V and 2 bases from J, with 12 bases between. The CDR3 runs 16 residues. The V gene's germline CDR1 is MNHNS and CDR2 SASEGT. CDR3 nucleotide sequence: TGTGCCAGCAGTGAAGATTGGACACATCGCAATCAGCCCCAGCATTTT. Amino acids: CASSEDWTHRNQPQHF.